The 32 T cell receptor beta chains listed next were all sequenced from one sample in a study of low-dose radiotherapy and immunotherapy resistance in tumors. Indicated time point: before trial treatment. Priming of first-strand cDNA relied on TRAV- and TRBV-specific primers (covering alpha and beta chains). The PCR that amplified TCRs ran for 20 cycles, relying on a constant-region primer and a V-primer adapter. TCRdb analysed the reads with MiXCR anew, one entry per CDR3 protein. The table shows under 90,000 distinct CDR3 sequences, with around a third occurring only once. The sequencing here drew on PBMCs, taken before treatment. Receptors were obtained from a female donor with ovarian cancer.

This clonotype was counted only a few times. The CDR3 nucleotides read TGTGCCACCAGTGAACGGACAGCGATCACAGATACGCAGTATTTT. Translation: CATSERTAITDTQYF. The V gene is TRBV24-1, the J gene TRBJ2-3; D perhaps matches TRBD1 (6 bases). The CDR3 is made up of 15 amino acids. V was trimmed by 4 bases and J by 2 bases, leaving 12 bases between them. The germline V gene has CDR1 KGHDR and CDR2 SFDVKD.

This clonotype occurred many times. The chain employs TRBV7-6 and TRBJ2-5; TRBD2 matches at 7 bases. Germline lookup yields CDR1 SGHVS and CDR2 FNYEAQ. This CDR3 has 14 residues. The V segment lost 0 bases and the J segment 3 bases; nucleotides outside the gene matches: 1. The CDR3 loop reads CASSLASGKETQYF. Written as DNA, the CDR3 is TGTGCCAGCAGCTTAGCCAGCGGGAAAGAGACCCAGTACTTC.

The sample holds many counts of this clonotype. The CDR3 loop is CASKSPGSTYEQYF. The CDR3 region has the DNA TGCGCCAGCAAGAGTCCGGGTTCTACCTACGAGCAGTACTTC. This chain links TRBV5-1 with TRBJ2-7, with unresolved D. V lost 6 bases and J 2 bases, leaving 15 bases between the germline ends. CDR1 is SGHRS, CDR2 YFSETQ, per germline. The CDR3 runs 14 residues.

This clonotype appeared many times. The chain is built from TRBV4-2 and TRBJ2-7; TRBD1 agrees at 7 bases. Germline-derived CDR1 and CDR2 are LGHNA and YNFKEQ. The J segment lost 2 bases and the V segment lost 4 bases, leaving 5 bases of the junction unmatched. The CDR3 runs 14 residues. CDR3 protein: CASSPYGQAYEQYF. CDR3 in DNA: TGTGCCAGCAGCCCTTACGGACAGGCCTACGAGCAGTACTTC.

The V gene is TRBV24-1, the J gene TRBJ2-1; TRBD2 matches at 15 bases. V was pared by 7 bases and J by 9 bases, with 6 bases of the junction left unmatched. This CDR3 is 15 amino acids long. Germline V CDR1 and CDR2: KGHDR, SFDVKD. The CDR3 nucleotides are TGTGCCACCAGCGCGCCGGGACTAGCGGGAGGTGAGCAGTTCTTC. This translates into CATSAPGLAGGEQFF.

This clonotype was observed once. V usage is TRBV24-1 and J usage is TRBJ1-2, with unresolved D. CDR1 is KGHDR, CDR2 SFDVKD, per germline. The V end was cut by 5 bases, the J end by 4 bases, with 7 bases between. The CDR3 has 12 residues. The CDR3 DNA is TGTGCCACCAGTGTAGGGAGCTATGGCTACACCTTC. This codes for CATSVGSYGYTF.

This clonotype was picked up one time. This chain joins TRBV3-1 and TRBJ2-1; D is unresolved. The CDR3 has 13 residues. Germline-derived CDR1 and CDR2 are LGHDT and YNNKEL (reference sequence). The germline V and J ends were trimmed by 0 bases and 12 bases, with 12 bases remaining between them. DNA of the CDR3: TGTGCCAGCAGCCAAGATACCATTTCGGGGCAGTTCTTC. It is translated as CASSQDTISGQFF.

The chain joins TRBV4-1 to TRBJ2-2; maybe TRBD1 (6 bases). Deletions cut 5 bases from V and 4 bases from J, with 20 bases between. The CDR3 is 17 amino acids. Germline V lookup: CDR1 MGHRA, CDR2 YSYEKL. The CDR3 DNA reads TGCGCCAGCAGCACCTTATATGGGGGCGCGGGCACCGGGGAGCTGTTTTTT. It yields the protein CASSTLYGGAGTGELFF.

Ten or more counts support this clonotype. The chain uses TRBV12-3 or TRBV12-4 and TRBJ1-5, with D possibly TRBD1 on 6 matching bases. The V end was cut by 2 bases, the J end by 3 bases, with 8 bases between. This CDR3 comprises 14 residues. CDR3 sequence: CASSLQGLNQPQHF. In DNA, the CDR3 is TGTGCCAGCAGTTTACAGGGGCTCAATCAGCCCCAGCATTTT.

This clonotype occurred many times. The chain uses TRBV3-1 and TRBJ2-7; 9 nucleotides line up with TRBD1. The junction had 13 bases not matched to a gene; V was cut back by 0 bases and J by 1 base. The CDR3 runs to 19 residues. Germline-derived CDR1 and CDR2 are LGHDT and YNNKEL (reference sequence). Written as DNA, the CDR3 is TGTGCCAGCAGCCAAGACCCTCTACGGGTCGGGACAGGGTCCTACGAGCAGTACTTC. Protein: CASSQDPLRVGTGSYEQYF.

There are many counts of this clonotype. The chain is built from TRBV7-6 and TRBJ1-6; D is unresolved. V was shortened by 3 bases and J by 9 bases, with 15 bases between the two germline ends. The germline CDR1 and CDR2 sequences are SGHVS and FNYEAQ. The CDR3 extends over 15 amino acids. CDR3 sequence (DNA): TGTGCCAGCAGCTTGGGCGGGCGGTCTGGTTCACCCCTCCACTTT. It encodes CASSLGGRSGSPLHF.

This clonotype was recorded many times. The rearrangement uses TRBV2 and TRBJ1-2; the match to TRBD1 covers 7 bases. J gave up 4 bases and V 0 bases, and 8 bases lay outside the gene matches. Germline V lookup: CDR1 SNHLY, CDR2 FYNNEI. The CDR3 consists of 16 residues. The CDR3 DNA reads as TGTGCCAGCAGTGAAGCGACCACAGGGGCATTCTATGGCTACACCTTC. This gives the protein CASSEATTGAFYGYTF.

As concerns this clonotype: Only one base separates this from a far larger clonotype, so it likely reflects a read error. The chain joins TRBV6-6 to TRBJ1-1; TRBD1 matches at 7 bases. The CDR3 covers 15 residues. The germline V gene encodes CDR1 MNHNY and CDR2 SVGAGI (reference sequence). For the CDR3, the DNA is TGTACCAGCAGTTACGAGGGGACAGTGAACACTGAAGCTTTCTTT. This codes for CTSSYEGTVNTEAFF.

This clonotype was counted ten times or more. The V gene is TRBV9, the J gene TRBJ2-3; D remains unclear. Germline CDR1 is SGDLS and CDR2 is YYNGEE. CDR3 length equals 12 residues. With 0 bases removed from V and 6 bases from J, the gap between germline ends came to 5 bases. The CDR3 is CASSVVSDTQYF. Written as DNA, the CDR3 is TGTGCCAGCAGCGTAGTGTCGGATACGCAGTATTTT.

This clonotype was detected many times. The rearrangement uses TRBV20-1 and TRBJ2-5, with D hard to call. The germline gives CDR1 DFQATT, CDR2 SNEGSKA (reference sequence). Trimming took 6 bases from V and 4 from J, leaving 12 bases between them. This CDR3 is 12 amino acids long. The DNA of the CDR3 is TGCAGTGCCACCGTAACACGAGAGACCCAGTACTTC. This translates into CSATVTRETQYF.

The chain carries TRBV28 and TRBJ2-7; D is unclear. Germline V gene data show CDR1 as MDHEN and CDR2 as SYDVKM. Trimming removed 3 bases at V and 1 base at J, with 7 bases between. This CDR3 comprises 13 residues. The CDR3 spells CASSFANSYEQYF. The CDR3 bases are TGTGCCAGCAGTTTTGCCAATTCCTACGAGCAGTACTTC.

This clonotype was observed many times. The genes are TRBV6-2 or TRBV6-3 and TRBJ1-2; 10 bases line up with TRBD1. From germline, CDR1 is MNHEY and CDR2 SVGEGT. The CDR3 is made up of 15 amino acids. V lost 6 bases to trimming and J lost 8 bases; unmatched junction nucleotides: 12. The CDR3 DNA follows: TGTGCCAGCAGCGACAGGGGGCCACTCCTGGGCGGCTACACCTTC. Translation: CASSDRGPLLGGYTF.

This clonotype has ten or more counts. The chain is built from TRBV3-1 and TRBJ1-2, with a possible D match to TRBD1 (5 bases). The CDR3 covers 13 residues. Germline V lookup: CDR1 LGHDT, CDR2 YNNKEL (reference sequence). The ends were cut back, 0 bases at V and 8 bases at J, with 10 bases in the middle. The CDR3, as DNA: TGTGCCAGCAGCCAAGATCCGACAGTCGGCTACACCTTC. This encodes CASSQDPTVGYTF.

As concerns this clonotype: One junction end does not reproduce the germline sequence, and a read error may be involved. The rearrangement joins TRBV29-1 to TRBJ2-7, with 7 positions matching TRBD2. Germline V CDR1 and CDR2: SQVTM, ANQGSEA. The CDR3 contains 14 residues. This CDR3 reads CSVFTRGGSYEQYF. As DNA, the CDR3 is TGTAGCGTTTTTACGCGGGGCGGGAGCTACGAGCAGTACTTC.

This clonotype was recorded many times. The genes are TRBV29-1 and TRBJ2-2, with D maybe TRBD1 (6 bases). Trimming stripped 7 bases from V and 0 bases from J, with 12 bases between. This CDR3 has 14 residues. Germline CDR1 and CDR2: SQVTM and ANQGSEA. This CDR3 is CSARTASNTGELFF. DNA of the CDR3: TGCAGCGCCCGGACAGCCTCGAACACCGGGGAGCTGTTTTTT.

This clonotype was counted many times. This chain uses TRBV27 with TRBJ2-1, with 7 bases aligning to TRBD2. Germline CDR1 MNHEY, CDR2 SMNVEV (reference sequence). Losses at the gene ends were 3 bases for V and 9 bases for J; bases not matched to a gene: 5. CDR3 size: 13 residues. The CDR3 nucleotides are TGTGCCAGCAGTTTTGTGGGCGGGGGTGAGCAGTTCTTC. Its protein product is CASSFVGGGEQFF.

The table lists this clonotype with many counts. For the CDR3, the DNA is TGTGCCAGTAGTATAGGGGGGGGTCAGGAGACCCAGTACTTC. It is translated as CASSIGGGQETQYF. The J gene is TRBJ2-5, the V gene TRBV19; 7 positions match TRBD2. This CDR3 is built from 14 residues. J was trimmed by 5 bases and V by 1 base; bases with no gene match: 4. Per the germline V gene, CDR1 is LNHDA and CDR2 is SQIVND (reference sequence).

Points on this clonotype: A read error is likely here: a far larger clone is one base away. The genes are TRBV5-5 and TRBJ2-5, with D tentatively TRBD1 (6 bases). From germline, CDR1 is SGHKS and CDR2 YYEKEE (reference sequence). With 0 bases removed from V and 5 bases from J, the gap between germline ends came to 14 bases. The CDR3 covers 15 residues. The CDR3: CASSLAGTLGETQYF. CDR3 DNA: TGTGCCAGCAGCTTGGCCGGGACATTGGGGGAGACCCAGTACTTC. Looking up the rest from reference TRBV5-5 and TRBJ2-5 gives the full variable domain: DAGVTQSPTHLIKTRGQQVTLRCSPISGHKSVSWYQQVLGQGPQFIFQYYEKEERGRGNFPDRFSARQFPNYSSELNVNALLLGDSALYLCASSLAGTLGETQYFGPGTRLLVL.

The chain carries TRBV6-6 and TRBJ2-1; D might be TRBD2 (7 bases). CDR1 and CDR2 (germline): MNHNY, SVGAGI (reference sequence). The CDR3 length is 15 residues. Trimming shortened V by 7 bases and J by 3 bases, and 16 bases separated the two germline ends. The CDR3 is CASTIGGGGYNEQFF. The DNA of the CDR3 is TGTGCCAGCACCATAGGAGGGGGGGGCTACAATGAGCAGTTCTTC.

This clonotype has a handful of counts. It is unclear where the CDR3 begins or ends on the DNA, so no DNA is shown, and the CDR3 is as TCRdb lists it. This sequence joins TRBV28 and TRBJ2-2; the table's D gene call, TRBD2, was not cross checked with the DNA. The CDR3 totals 16 residues, both ends included. Germline-derived CDR1 and CDR2 are MDHEN and SYDVKM. CDR3 loop: CASSQGGEGTGELFFF.

Ten or more counts support this clonotype. The J gene is TRBJ2-1, the V gene TRBV5-1, with D possibly TRBD2 on 5 matching bases. The ends were cut back, 0 bases at V and 0 bases at J, with 7 bases in the middle. There are 15 residues in the CDR3. Per the germline V gene, CDR1 is SGHRS and CDR2 is YFSETQ. As DNA, the CDR3 is TGCGCCAGCAGCTTGGGGCGGGTCTCCTACAATGAGCAGTTCTTC. Protein product: CASSLGRVSYNEQFF.

This clonotype was picked up a small number of times. The rearrangement joins TRBV28 to TRBJ1-1; the D is unclear. The CDR3 has 18 amino acids. Between the trimmed V and J ends, which lost 3 bases and 0 bases, there was a span of 20 bases. Germline V gene lookup returns CDR1 MDHEN and CDR2 SYDVKM. The chain's CDR3 is CASSFHSTYEELNTEAFF. CDR3 DNA sequence: TGTGCCAGCAGTTTTCACAGCACATACGAGGAGTTGAACACTGAAGCTTTCTTT.

The chain links TRBV12-3 or TRBV12-4 to TRBJ2-3, with TRBD2 as a possible D gene (6 bases). This CDR3 is built from 15 residues. The V end lost 4 bases, the J end lost 1 base, and 12 bases lay between the germline ends. The CDR3 here is CASSSGDKGTDTQYF. In nucleotides, the CDR3 is TGTGCCAGCAGTTCGGGGGATAAAGGCACAGATACGCAGTATTTT.

This clonotype came up a few times. The chain uses TRBV27 and TRBJ2-7; tentative D call: TRBD2 (5 bases). This CDR3 spans 13 amino acids. CDR1 and CDR2 from the germline V gene are MNHEY and SMNVEV (reference sequence). V lost 6 bases and J 6 bases, leaving 15 bases between the germline ends. CDR3 in DNA: TGTGCCAGCAGCCTCACCGGGATCGGCGAGCAGTACTTC. Encoded protein: CASSLTGIGEQYF.

This clonotype was seen ten or more times. The chain recombines TRBV28 with TRBJ1-2, with 9 bases identical to TRBD1. CDR1 and CDR2 (germline): MDHEN, SYDVKM. The V and J ends lost 7 bases and 6 bases, in that order; junction bases with no gene match: 9. The CDR3 loop spans 14 amino acids. The CDR3, as DNA: TGTGCCAGCAACCCAGGGACAGGGAACAATGGCTACACCTTC. This translates into CASNPGTGNNGYTF.

At least ten counts were recorded for this clonotype. At one end, the junction sequence differs from germline, possibly due to a read error. The J gene is TRBJ1-1, the V gene TRBV5-1; TRBD1 might be the D (5 bases). The CDR3 is 15 amino acids. Germline V gene lookup returns CDR1 SGHRS and CDR2 YFSETQ. The CDR3 coding sequence is TGTGCCAGCAGCTTCCTCCAGGGAAGAGGCACTGAAGCTTTCTTT. Protein product: CASSFLQGRGTEAFF.

This clonotype showed up many times. V gene TRBV11-3 combines with J gene TRBJ2-3; D is uncertain. CDR3 length equals 15 residues. The germline V gene has CDR1 SGHNT and CDR2 YENEEA. Trimming pared 1 base from V and 2 bases from J, leaving 10 bases between. The CDR3 region has the DNA TGTGCCAGCAGCTTAGGGAGCACCTTCACAGATACGCAGTATTTT. It yields the protein CASSLGSTFTDTQYF.